The clone carrying this TCR beta chain appeared a single time. The data were obtained in a study of blood T cell repertoires in COVID-19. In the study overall: The United States, Italy and Spain were the sources of the acute and convalescent COVID-19 samples. From T cells, B-cell-depleted T cells, or PBMCs came the material, which was cDNA or gDNA.

The CDR3 sequence is 15 residues long. V dropped 3 bases and J dropped 8 bases, with 14 bases sitting between them. CDR1 and CDR2 from the germline V gene are LNHDA and SQIVND (reference sequence). Original processing methods: Amplified reference gene primers provided the basis for estimating nucleated cell counts. Produced via immunoSEQ multiplex PCR; TCRdb's table is partial and in-frame only. That table furnishes V, J and clone size, whereas the DNA furnished D and trimming. The sample has about 400,000 clones; 85% to 90% are singletons. The clonotype was recovered from a woman aged 25 to 39 who had recovered from COVID-19. The sequenced sample was PBMCs or T cells enriched from blood (not recorded which). The chain carries TRBV19 and TRBJ1-6, with D hard to call. The CDR3: CASSMRTGLHSPLHF. Written as DNA, the CDR3 is TGTGCCAGTAGTATGCGAACTGGGCTTCATTCACCCCTCCACTTT.